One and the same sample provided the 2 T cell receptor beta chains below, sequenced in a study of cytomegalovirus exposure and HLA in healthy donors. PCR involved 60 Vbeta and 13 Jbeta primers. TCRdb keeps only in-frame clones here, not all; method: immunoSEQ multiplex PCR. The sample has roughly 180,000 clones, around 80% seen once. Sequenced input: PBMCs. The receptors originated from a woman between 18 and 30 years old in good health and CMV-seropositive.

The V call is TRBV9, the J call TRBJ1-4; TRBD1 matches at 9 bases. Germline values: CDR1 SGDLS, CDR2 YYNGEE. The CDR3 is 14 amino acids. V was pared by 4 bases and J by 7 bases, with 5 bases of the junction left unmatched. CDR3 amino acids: CASSPPGQGEKLFF. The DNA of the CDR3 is TGTGCCAGCAGCCCTCCGGGACAGGGTGAAAAACTGTTTTTT.

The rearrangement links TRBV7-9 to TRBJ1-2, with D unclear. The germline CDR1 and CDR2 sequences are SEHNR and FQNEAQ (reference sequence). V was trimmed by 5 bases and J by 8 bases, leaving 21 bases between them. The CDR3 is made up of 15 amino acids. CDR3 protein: CASSAPDGERGGYTF. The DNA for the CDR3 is TGTGCCAGCAGCGCCCCGGACGGGGAGAGAGGGGGCTACACCTTC. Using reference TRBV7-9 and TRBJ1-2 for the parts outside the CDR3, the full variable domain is DTGVSQNPRHKITKRGQNVTFRCDPISEHNRLYWYRQTLGQGPEFLTYFQNEAQLEKSRLLSDRFSAERPKGSFSTLEIQRTEQGDSAMYLCASSAPDGERGGYTFGSGTRLTVV.